The 10 T cell receptor beta chains below all came from one sample that was sequenced in a study of CD8+ T cells in alopecia areata. cDNA prepared by RNA extraction and subsequent reverse transcription served as the template for sequencing. Here immunoSEQ multiplex PCR was the method, and the copy in TCRdb shows in-frame clones only, minus some. Recorded here are around 300,000 clones, with no singletons, and the ten leading clones hold 1.2%. A sort of pooled cutaneous lymph node cells used CD4, CD8alpha, NKG2D, NKG2ACE and other stains. Sequencing was done on a sample of CD4+ T cells sorted from a lymph node. These receptor sequences come from a C3H/HeJ mouse with alopecia areata. The strain bears MHC haplotype H2-k.

The sample holds a few counts of this clone. Gene names follow the mouse nomenclature. Read data end 4 residues before the CDR3 end; the end is taken from the germline J gene. This chain links TRBV13-2 with TRBJ2-5; perhaps TRBD2 as D (6 bases). Germline V lookup: CDR1 NNHNN, CDR2 SYGAGS (reference sequence). V shed 3 bases and J shed 2 bases, with 10 bases lying between them. There are 14 residues in the CDR3. The CDR3 is CASGVPTGQDTQYF. Incomplete CDR3 DNA: TGTGCCAGCGGTGTACCGACTGGCCAAGAC.

As to this clone: Gene names are mouse gene names. The read finishes 4 residues shy of the CDR3 end, and the germline J gene is used to complete it. Other DNA sequences from this sample encode an identical CDR3 as well. This chain joins TRBV17 and TRBJ2-1; 10 bases fit TRBD2. This CDR3 spans 14 amino acids. In germline, CDR1 is MNHDT, CDR2 YYDKIL. The V and J ends lost 6 bases and 1 base, in that order; junction bases with no gene match: 0. The CDR3 here is CASRDWGNYAEQFF. The DNA read from the CDR3 is TGTGCTAGCAGGGACTGGGGGAACTATGCT.

Comments on this clone: Germline and genes: mouse. From the germline J gene comes the end of the CDR3, since the read stops 4 residues before it. Within the sample, other DNA sequences also encode this same CDR3. The chain links TRBV13-3 to TRBJ2-7, with 9 nucleotides matching TRBD1. The CDR3 contains 13 residues. Germline assignment: CDR1 NNHDY and CDR2 SYVADS. The CDR3: CASSDRDRDEQYF. CDR3 DNA, as far as it was read: TGTGCCAGCAGTGACCGGGACAGGGAT.

The table lists this clone with a few counts. Mouse gene names apply. The sequenced fragment ends 4 residues before the CDR3 boundary, so the rest is inferred from the germline J gene. The same CDR3 arises from other DNA sequences in this sample as well. The rearrangement joins TRBV13-3 to TRBJ2-5, with TRBD1 matching over 11 bases. In germline, CDR1 is NNHDY, CDR2 SYVADS. The CDR3 has 13 amino acids. The DNA read from the CDR3 is TGTGCCAGCAGGGACAGGGGGCAGGAC. Translated, it gives CASRDRGQD. The whole CDR3 protein is CASRDRGQDTQYF.

This clone has just a few counts. Genes and germline come from the mouse. The read ends 4 residues before the CDR3 terminus; that terminus is restored from the germline J gene. V gene TRBV19 combines with J gene TRBJ2-7; TRBD1 aligns across 10 bases. Germline V gene lookup returns CDR1 FNHDT and CDR2 SITEND (reference sequence). The CDR3 extends over 14 amino acids. The CDR3: CASSRGTGAYEQYF. The CDR3 DNA, read in part, is TGTGCCAGCAGCCGGGGGACAGGGGCTTAT.

On this clone itself: The listed genes are named as in mouse. Other DNA sequences of this sample code for an identical CDR3. This CDR3 is CAWSLGQNSDYTF. The CDR3 DNA, read in part, is TGTGCCTGGAGTCTCGGACAGAACTCC. The rearrangement links TRBV31 to TRBJ1-2; D is perhaps TRBD1 (6 bases). The read halts 4 residues ahead of the CDR3 end, with the missing end drawn from the germline J gene. Trimming stripped 0 bases from V and 2 bases from J, with 7 bases between. This CDR3 region has 13 residues. Germline V gene sequence: CDR1 GKSSPN, CDR2 SITVG.

Comment on this clone: Gene names and germline match the mouse. The CDR3 end is not reached by the read, which stops 4 residues before it; the germline J gene fills it in. The V gene is TRBV13-2, the J gene TRBJ2-3; TRBD2 aligns across 14 bases. The germline V gene encodes CDR1 NNHNN and CDR2 SYGAGS (reference sequence). Unmatched junction bases numbered 2, after V lost 2 bases and J lost 0 bases. CDR3 length equals 17 residues. The DNA read from the CDR3 is TGTGCCAGCGGTGAAGGGACTGGGGGGGCAAGTGCAGAA. Translating gives CASGEGTGGASAE. The entire CDR3 is CASGEGTGGASAETLYF.

Concerning this clone itself: Germline and genes here are mouse. The CDR3 spells CASSDKGAGAYAEQFF. CDR3 bases read: TGTGCCAGCAGTGATAAGGGGGCAGGGGCCTATGCT. The chain combines TRBV13-3 with TRBJ2-1; maybe TRBD1 (7 bases). The read ends 4 residues before the CDR3 terminus; that terminus is restored from the germline J gene. V lost 1 base to trimming and J lost 3 bases, with 14 bases between them. The CDR3 runs to 16 residues. CDR1 and CDR2 from the germline V gene are NNHDY and SYVADS.

Worth noting for this clone: Gene and germline names: mouse. The read stops 4 residues short of the end of the CDR3; the missing end is completed from the germline J gene. The chain uses TRBV13-1 and TRBJ2-1, with 9 bases aligning to TRBD1. CDR3 length equals 15 residues. Losses at the gene ends were 3 bases for V and 5 bases for J; bases not matched to a gene: 6. CDR1 and CDR2 from the germline V gene are NSHNY and SYGAGN. CDR3 DNA, as far as it was read: TGTGCCAGCAGTGCCGCGGGACAGGGAGATGCT. Amino acids: CASSAAGQGDA. The whole CDR3 protein is CASSAAGQGDAEQFF.

Notes on this clone: Gene and germline names: mouse. The read comes to an end 4 residues before the CDR3 does, leaving the germline J gene to fill in the end. This chain uses TRBV13-1 with TRBJ1-1; D gene uncertain. Germline V gives CDR1 NSHNY, CDR2 SYGAGN. CDR3 length: 14 residues. V was clipped by 2 bases and J by 0 bases, with 8 bases between them. CDR3 DNA (partial): TGTGCCAGCAGTGAGAGGGTTCCAAACACA. It yields the protein CASSERVPNT. The whole CDR3 protein is CASSERVPNTEVFF.